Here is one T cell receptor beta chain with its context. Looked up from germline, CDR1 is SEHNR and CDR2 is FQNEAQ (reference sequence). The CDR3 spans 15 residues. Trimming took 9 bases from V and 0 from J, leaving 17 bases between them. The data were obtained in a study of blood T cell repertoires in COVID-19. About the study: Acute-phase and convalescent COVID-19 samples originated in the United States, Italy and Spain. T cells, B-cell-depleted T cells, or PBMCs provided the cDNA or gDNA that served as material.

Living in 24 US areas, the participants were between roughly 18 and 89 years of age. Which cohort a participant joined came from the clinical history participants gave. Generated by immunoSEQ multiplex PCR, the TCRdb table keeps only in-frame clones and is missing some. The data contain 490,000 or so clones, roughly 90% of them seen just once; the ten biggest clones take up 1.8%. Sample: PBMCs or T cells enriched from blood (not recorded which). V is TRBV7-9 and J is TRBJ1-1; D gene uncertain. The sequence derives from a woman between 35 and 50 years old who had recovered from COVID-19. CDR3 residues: CARTPGEELNTEAFF. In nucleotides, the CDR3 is TGTGCCAGGACGCCGGGAGAAGAATTGAACACTGAAGCTTTCTTT.